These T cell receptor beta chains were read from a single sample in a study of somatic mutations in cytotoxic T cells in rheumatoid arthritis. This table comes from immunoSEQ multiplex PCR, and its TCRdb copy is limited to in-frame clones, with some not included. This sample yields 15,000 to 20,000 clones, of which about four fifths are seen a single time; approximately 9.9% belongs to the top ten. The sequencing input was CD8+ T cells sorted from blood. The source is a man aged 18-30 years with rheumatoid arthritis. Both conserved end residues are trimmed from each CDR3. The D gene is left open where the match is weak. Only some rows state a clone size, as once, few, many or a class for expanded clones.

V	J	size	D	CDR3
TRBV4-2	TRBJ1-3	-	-	ASSQGGPGEGNTIY
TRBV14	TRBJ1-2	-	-	ASSQETNRLYYGYT
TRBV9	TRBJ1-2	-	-	ASSVQAANGYT
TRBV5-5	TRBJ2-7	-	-	ASSFAASSSYEQY
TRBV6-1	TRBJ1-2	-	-	ASRQGYGYT
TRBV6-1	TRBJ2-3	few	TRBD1	ASSEAIQGADTQY
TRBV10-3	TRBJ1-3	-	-	AISEEASGVSGNTIY
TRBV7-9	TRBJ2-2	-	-	ASGGRQNTGELF
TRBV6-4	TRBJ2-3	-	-	ASSAGTTDTQY
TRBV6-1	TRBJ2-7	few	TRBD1	ASRQGESREQY
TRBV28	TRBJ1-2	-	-	ASSLVSSRGYT
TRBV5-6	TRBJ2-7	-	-	ASSLGGDSYEQY
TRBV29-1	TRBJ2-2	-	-	SVLGLAQNTGELF
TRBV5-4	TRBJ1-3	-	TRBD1	ASSPGQGSGNTIY
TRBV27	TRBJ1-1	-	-	ASSLNNRNTEAF
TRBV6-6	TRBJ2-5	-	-	ASAHIITSRETQY
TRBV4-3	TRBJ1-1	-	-	ASSQGWGIEAF
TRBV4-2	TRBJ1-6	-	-	ASSQDFGQPYSPLH
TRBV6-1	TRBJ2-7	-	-	ASSEEEGASYEQY
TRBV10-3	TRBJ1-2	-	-	AIRGRQPNYGYT
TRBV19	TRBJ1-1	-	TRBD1	ASSWGQGNTEAF
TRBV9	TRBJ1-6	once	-	ASSVDFRDGRSSYNSPLH
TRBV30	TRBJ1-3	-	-	AWSVPGSGFSGNTIY
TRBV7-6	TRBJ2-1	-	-	ASSLSGSEQF
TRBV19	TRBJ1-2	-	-	ASTPSGWGYGYT
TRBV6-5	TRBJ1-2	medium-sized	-	ASSPTPIYGYT
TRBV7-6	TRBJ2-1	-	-	ASSPGGPPYNEQF
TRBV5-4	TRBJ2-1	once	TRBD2	ASSLVGGGAVDEQF
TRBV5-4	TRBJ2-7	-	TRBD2	ASSLGASGGSSYEQY
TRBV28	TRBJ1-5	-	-	ASSRPDSNQPQH
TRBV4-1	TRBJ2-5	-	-	ASSQAPEGTQY
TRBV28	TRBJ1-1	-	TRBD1	ASSNPGGSGTEAF
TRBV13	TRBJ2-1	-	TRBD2	ASSLGQAGAYNEQF